The 13 T cell receptor beta chains reported below all come from one sample, sequenced in a study of cytomegalovirus exposure and HLA in healthy donors. The repertoire was sequenced with immunoSEQ multiplex PCR; TCRdb's copy has only in-frame clones and lacks some. The sample comprises about 180,000 clones, around nine tenths of which are singletons, and roughly 1.3% rests with the top ten. The specimen sequenced was PBMCs. Receptor source: a woman between 25 and 40 years old in good health and CMV-seronegative.

The V and J genes are TRBV5-4 and TRBJ2-7; 7 nucleotides line up with TRBD2. The CDR3 has 14 amino acids. V dropped 2 bases and J dropped 0; count of bases not matched to a gene: 2. Germline assignment: CDR1 SGHNT and CDR2 YYREEE (reference sequence). This CDR3 reads CASSFGGGSYEQYF. The CDR3 DNA sequence: TGTGCCAGCAGCTTTGGCGGGGGCTCCTACGAGCAGTACTTC.

The CDR3 nucleotides read TGTGCCAGCTCACCACCGCGAAGCGGGGGGGCGACCGGGGAGCTGTTTTTT. Protein product: CASSPPRSGGATGELFF. The chain is built from TRBV18 and TRBJ2-2; the match to TRBD2 covers 10 bases. Germline-derived CDR1 and CDR2 are KGHSH and LQKENI. With 0 bases clipped from V and 5 bases from J, the junction kept 6 bases outside the gene matches. This CDR3 comprises 17 residues.

The J gene is TRBJ2-7, the V gene TRBV6-5; a possible D gene is TRBD1 (5 bases). Looked up from germline, CDR1 is MNHEY and CDR2 is SVGAGI. Between the trimmed V and J ends, which lost 8 bases and 0 bases, there was a span of 14 bases. The CDR3 runs to 14 residues. The CDR3 sequence: CASGGPGFSYEQYF. The DNA for the CDR3 is TGTGCCAGCGGTGGCCCAGGGTTCTCCTACGAGCAGTACTTC.

This clone was counted between two and nine times. The gene calls are TRBV5-4 and TRBJ1-2, with TRBD1 matching over 7 bases. Germline trimming cut 3 bases from V and 4 bases from J; bases unmatched to any gene: 6. This CDR3 has 14 amino acids. CDR1 and CDR2 (germline): SGHNT, YYREEE (reference sequence). The CDR3 protein is CASSSPGQFYGYTF. The CDR3 bases are TGTGCCAGCAGCTCCCCGGGACAGTTCTATGGCTACACCTTC.

The chain couples TRBV29-1 to TRBJ1-6, with unresolved D. CDR1 and CDR2 from the germline V gene are SQVTM and ANQGSEA. Trimming cost V 7 bases and J 12 bases, with 19 bases left between them. The CDR3 spans 13 residues. The CDR3 sequence: CSARFAGSGPLHF. CDR3 DNA: TGCAGCGCTCGGTTCGCGGGCTCGGGACCCCTCCACTTT.

The J gene is TRBJ2-3, the V gene TRBV19; 13 positions agree with TRBD2. CDR1 and CDR2 from the germline V gene are LNHDA and SQIVND (reference sequence). Losses at the gene ends were 5 bases for V and 3 bases for J; bases not matched to a gene: 5. This CDR3 comprises 16 residues. CDR3 residues: CASSELAGGGTDTQYF. The CDR3 nucleotides are TGTGCCAGTAGTGAACTAGCGGGGGGGGGTACAGATACGCAGTATTTT.

The chain carries TRBV9 and TRBJ2-3; TRBD2 agrees at 10 bases. From germline, CDR1 is SGDLS and CDR2 YYNGEE. With V trimmed by 0 bases and J by 5 bases, 9 bases remained unmatched. The CDR3 has 17 residues. CDR3 sequence: CASSVDPSGGAVDTQYF. As DNA, the CDR3 is TGTGCCAGCAGCGTAGACCCCAGCGGGGGGGCTGTAGATACGCAGTATTTT.

The rearrangement links TRBV4-1 to TRBJ1-3; D remains unclear. The V gene lost 0 bases and the J gene lost 4 bases, with 16 bases spanning the gap. This CDR3 has 17 residues. The germline CDR1 and CDR2 sequences are MGHRA and YSYEKL. The CDR3 spells CASSQEVSRVRGNTIYF. CDR3 nucleotides: TGCGCCAGCAGCCAAGAAGTGTCTCGGGTCCGAGGAAACACCATATATTTT.

This chain joins TRBV7-2 and TRBJ2-7; 8 bases agree with TRBD2. Per germline, CDR1 SGHTA and CDR2 FQGNSA. The CDR3 has 15 residues. V trimming: 6 bases; J trimming: 3 bases; junction bases outside the gene matches: 10. DNA for the CDR3: TGTGCCAGCAGGAACCCGGGACTAGGCCTCTACGAGCAGTACTTC. It specifies CASRNPGLGLYEQYF.

The DNA of the CDR3 is TGTGCCAGCAGTGGAGGAGGTGTTTACGAGCAGTACTTC. Translating gives CASSGGGVYEQYF. V usage is TRBV2 and J usage is TRBJ2-7, with D possibly TRBD2 on 5 matching bases. Trimming removed 4 bases at V and 4 bases at J, with 11 bases between. The CDR3 is 13 residues long. Germline assignment: CDR1 SNHLY and CDR2 FYNNEI.

In the case of this clone: Other DNA sequences within the sample encode an identical CDR3. This rearrangement joins TRBV7-2 to TRBJ2-2, with no clear D. CDR3 length: 14 amino acids. Germline CDR1 is SGHTA and CDR2 is FQGNSA. V was pared by 1 base and J by 4 bases, with 7 bases between. The CDR3 DNA reads TGTGCCAGCAGCTTAGGACTGGTCACCGGGGAGCTGTTTTTT. It codes for CASSLGLVTGELFF.

The J gene is TRBJ2-7, the V gene TRBV11-3; perhaps TRBD1 as D (5 bases). V gave up 4 bases and J gave up 5 bases, with 15 bases separating them. Germline assignment: CDR1 SGHNT and CDR2 YENEEA. CDR3 length equals 14 residues. CDR3 sequence reads: CASSSGWGRNEQYF. CDR3 in DNA: TGTGCCAGCAGCTCAGGGTGGGGCCGGAACGAGCAGTACTTC.

This chain's CDR3 is CASTPAGPPFGSPLHF. For the CDR3, the DNA is TGTGCCAGTACCCCTGCGGGACCCCCGTTCGGTTCACCCCTCCACTTT. The rearrangement uses TRBV19 and TRBJ1-6, with D maybe TRBD1 (5 bases). Looked up from germline, CDR1 is LNHDA and CDR2 is SQIVND (reference sequence). Trimming stripped 7 bases from V and 9 bases from J, with 22 bases between. The CDR3 sequence is 16 residues long.